This TCR beta chain was obtained from a study of blood T cells in healthy people across ages. Looking at the study overall: In model experiments, template switching was able to capture about one barcoded beta molecule for every two T cells that were present. Study results and caveats: When set beside aged donors, long-lived donors presented more naive CD4+ cells and higher diversity. Considered underestimates were the diversity estimates obtained from one million T cells.

Every donor contributed 7.5 to 10 milliliters of peripheral blood by blood draw. In germline, CDR1 is MGHRA, CDR2 YSYEKL. This CDR3 comprises 16 residues. Trimming left V 1 base short and J 4 bases short, with 13 bases between. The sample holds a few counts of this clonotype. Its target is unknown. The second PCR ran roughly 6 to 12 cycles with a sample-barcoded 5' primer and J-beta primers. TCRdb re-called the 5' RACE reads with MiXCR, one entry per CDR3 protein. The top ten hold over 3.5% of the sample, which has about 1.5 million distinct CDR3 sequences, approximately 43% seen once. The rearrangement joins TRBV4-1 to TRBJ1-4, with a weak D call TRBD1 (5 bases). The sequence came from a woman younger than 35 in good health. Sequenced material: blood. CDR3 sequence reads: CASSQVEQGFNEKLFF. The CDR3 DNA follows: TGCGCCAGCAGCCAAGTAGAGCAGGGATTTAATGAAAAACTGTTTTTT.